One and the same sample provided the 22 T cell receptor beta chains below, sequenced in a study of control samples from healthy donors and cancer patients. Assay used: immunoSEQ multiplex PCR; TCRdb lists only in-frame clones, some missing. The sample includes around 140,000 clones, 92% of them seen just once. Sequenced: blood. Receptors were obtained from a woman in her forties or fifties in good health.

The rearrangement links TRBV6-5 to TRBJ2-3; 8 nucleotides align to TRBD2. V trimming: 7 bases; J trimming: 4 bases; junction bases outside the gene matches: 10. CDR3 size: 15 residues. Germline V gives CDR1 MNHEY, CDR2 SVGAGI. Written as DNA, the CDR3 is TGTGCCAGCACCCCCGGGGGGGGGTCGGCAGATACGCAGTATTTT. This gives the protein CASTPGGGSADTQYF.

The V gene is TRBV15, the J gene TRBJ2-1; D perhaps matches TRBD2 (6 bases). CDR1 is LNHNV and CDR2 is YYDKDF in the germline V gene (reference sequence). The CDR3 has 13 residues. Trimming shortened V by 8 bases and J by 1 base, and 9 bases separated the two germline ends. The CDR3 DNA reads TGTGCCACCGGTGGAGGGTCCTACAATGAGCAGTTCTTC. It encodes CATGGGSYNEQFF.

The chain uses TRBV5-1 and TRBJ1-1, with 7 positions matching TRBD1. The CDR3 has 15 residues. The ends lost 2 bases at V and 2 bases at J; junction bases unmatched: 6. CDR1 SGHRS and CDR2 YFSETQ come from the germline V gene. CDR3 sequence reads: CASSFQQGRNTEAFF. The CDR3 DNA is TGCGCCAGCAGCTTCCAACAGGGGCGAAACACTGAAGCTTTCTTT.

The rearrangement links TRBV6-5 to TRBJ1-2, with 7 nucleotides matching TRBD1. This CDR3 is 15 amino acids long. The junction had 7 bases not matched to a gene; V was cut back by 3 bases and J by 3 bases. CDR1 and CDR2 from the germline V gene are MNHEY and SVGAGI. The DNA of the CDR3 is TGTGCCAGCAGTTATAGCCCGACAGGGTACTATGGCTACACCTTC. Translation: CASSYSPTGYYGYTF.

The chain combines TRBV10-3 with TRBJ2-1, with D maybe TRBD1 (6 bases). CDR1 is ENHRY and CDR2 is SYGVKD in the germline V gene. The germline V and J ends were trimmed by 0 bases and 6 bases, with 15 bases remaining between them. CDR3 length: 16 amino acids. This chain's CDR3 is CAISESAGKGGNEQFF. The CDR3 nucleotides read TGTGCCATCAGTGAGTCGGCGGGCAAAGGGGGCAATGAGCAGTTCTTC.

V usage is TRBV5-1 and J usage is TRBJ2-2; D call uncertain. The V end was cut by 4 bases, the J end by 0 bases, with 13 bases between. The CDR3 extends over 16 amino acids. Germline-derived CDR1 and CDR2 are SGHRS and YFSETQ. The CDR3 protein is CASSPFADSNTGELFF. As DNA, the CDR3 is TGCGCCAGCAGCCCCTTCGCGGATTCGAACACCGGGGAGCTGTTTTTT.

The DNA of the CDR3 is TGTGCCAGCAGCTTTACCGGGACAGACACAGATACGCAGTATTTT. It specifies CASSFTGTDTDTQYF. V gene TRBV7-9 combines with J gene TRBJ2-3; TRBD1 agrees at 7 bases. The CDR3 is 15 residues long. Trimming at V came to 3 bases and at J to 2 bases, leaving 5 bases not matched to a gene. Germline V CDR1 and CDR2: SEHNR, FQNEAQ (reference sequence).

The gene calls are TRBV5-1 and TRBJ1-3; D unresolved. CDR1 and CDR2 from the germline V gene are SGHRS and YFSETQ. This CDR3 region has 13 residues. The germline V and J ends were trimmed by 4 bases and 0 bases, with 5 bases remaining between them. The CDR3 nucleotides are TGCGCCAGCAGCGAGGGCTCTGGAAACACCATATATTTT. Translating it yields CASSEGSGNTIYF.

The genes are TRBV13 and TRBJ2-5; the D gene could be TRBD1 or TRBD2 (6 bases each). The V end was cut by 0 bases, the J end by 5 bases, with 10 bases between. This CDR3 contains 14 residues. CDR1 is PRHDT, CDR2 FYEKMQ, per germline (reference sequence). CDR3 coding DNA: TGTGCCAGCAGCTTAGGCGGGGGCGCGGAGACCCAGTACTTC. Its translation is CASSLGGGAETQYF.

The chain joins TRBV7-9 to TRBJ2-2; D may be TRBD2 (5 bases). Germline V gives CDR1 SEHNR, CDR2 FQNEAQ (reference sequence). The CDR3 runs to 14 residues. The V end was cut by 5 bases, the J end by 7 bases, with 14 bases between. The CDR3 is CASSLGKVGGELFF. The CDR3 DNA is TGTGCCAGCAGCCTCGGGAAGGTCGGCGGGGAGCTGTTTTTT.

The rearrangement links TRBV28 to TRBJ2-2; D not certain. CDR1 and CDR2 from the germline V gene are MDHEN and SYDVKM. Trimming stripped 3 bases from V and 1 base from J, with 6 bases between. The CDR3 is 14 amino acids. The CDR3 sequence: CASSFAGNTGELFF. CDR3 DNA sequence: TGTGCCAGCAGTTTCGCAGGGAACACCGGGGAGCTGTTTTTT.

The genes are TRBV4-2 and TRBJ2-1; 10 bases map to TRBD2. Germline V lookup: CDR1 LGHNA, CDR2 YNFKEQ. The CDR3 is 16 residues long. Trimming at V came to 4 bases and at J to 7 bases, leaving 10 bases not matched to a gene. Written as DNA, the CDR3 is TGTGCCAGCAGCCCGGAAGGCAGCGGGGGGGGGAATGAGCAGTTCTTC. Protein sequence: CASSPEGSGGGNEQFF.

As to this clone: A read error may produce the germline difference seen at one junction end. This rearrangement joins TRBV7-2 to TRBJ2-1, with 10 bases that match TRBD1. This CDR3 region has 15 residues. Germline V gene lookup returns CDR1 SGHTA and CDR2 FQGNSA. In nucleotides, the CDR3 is TGTGCCGGCAGCTTAGGGACAGGGGCCTACAATGAGCAGTTCTTC. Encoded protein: CAGSLGTGAYNEQFF.

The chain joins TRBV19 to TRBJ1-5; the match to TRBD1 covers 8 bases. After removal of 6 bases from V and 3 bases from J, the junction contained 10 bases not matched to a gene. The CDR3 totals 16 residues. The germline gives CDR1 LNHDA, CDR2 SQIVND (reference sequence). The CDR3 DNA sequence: TGTGCCAGTAGGGCCATCGACAGGGGAGACAATCAGCCCCAGCATTTT. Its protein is CASRAIDRGDNQPQHF.

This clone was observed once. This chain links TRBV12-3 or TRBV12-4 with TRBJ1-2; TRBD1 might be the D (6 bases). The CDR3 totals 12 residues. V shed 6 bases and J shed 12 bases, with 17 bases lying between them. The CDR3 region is CASSPGGQKNTF. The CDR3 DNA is TGTGCCAGCAGCCCTGGGGGACAAAAAAACACCTTC.

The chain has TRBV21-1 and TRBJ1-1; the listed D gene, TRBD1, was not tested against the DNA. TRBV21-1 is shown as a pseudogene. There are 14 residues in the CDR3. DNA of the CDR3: TGTGCCAGCAACCAGGGGGCTTGGAACACTGAAGCTTTCTTT. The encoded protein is CASNQGAWNTEAFF.

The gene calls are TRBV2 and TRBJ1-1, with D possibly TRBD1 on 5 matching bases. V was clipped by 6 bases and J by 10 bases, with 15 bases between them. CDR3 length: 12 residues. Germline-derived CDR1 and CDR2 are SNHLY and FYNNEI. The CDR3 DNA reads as TGTGCCAGCAGCGGAGATCAGGGTGTAGCTTTCTTT. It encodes CASSGDQGVAFF.

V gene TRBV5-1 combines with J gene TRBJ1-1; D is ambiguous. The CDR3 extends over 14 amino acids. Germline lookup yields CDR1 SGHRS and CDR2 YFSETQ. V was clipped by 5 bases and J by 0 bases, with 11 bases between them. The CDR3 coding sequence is TGCGCCAGCAGTCCCACCGAACTGAACACTGAAGCTTTCTTT. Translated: CASSPTELNTEAFF.

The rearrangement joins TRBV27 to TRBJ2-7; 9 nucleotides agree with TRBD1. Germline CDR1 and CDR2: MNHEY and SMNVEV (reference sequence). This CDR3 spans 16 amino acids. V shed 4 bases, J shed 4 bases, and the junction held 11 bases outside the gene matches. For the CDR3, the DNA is TGTGCCAGCAGTTCAAGAAAGGACAGGGGAATTTACGAGCAGTACTTC. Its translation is CASSSRKDRGIYEQYF.

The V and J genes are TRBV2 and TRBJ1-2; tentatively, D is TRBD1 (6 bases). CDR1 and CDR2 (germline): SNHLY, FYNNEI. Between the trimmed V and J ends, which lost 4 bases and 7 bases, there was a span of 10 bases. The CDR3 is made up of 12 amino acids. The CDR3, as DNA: TGTGCCAGCAGTGGAACAGGGCTTGGCTACACCTTC. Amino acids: CASSGTGLGYTF.

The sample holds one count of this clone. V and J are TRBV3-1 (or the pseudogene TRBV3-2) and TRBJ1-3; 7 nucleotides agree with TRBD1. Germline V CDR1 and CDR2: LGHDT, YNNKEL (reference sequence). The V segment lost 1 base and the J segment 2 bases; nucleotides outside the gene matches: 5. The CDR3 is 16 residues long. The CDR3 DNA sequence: TGTGCCAGCAGCCAAGTCTCGACAGGGACTGGAAACACCATATATTTT. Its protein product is CASSQVSTGTGNTIYF.

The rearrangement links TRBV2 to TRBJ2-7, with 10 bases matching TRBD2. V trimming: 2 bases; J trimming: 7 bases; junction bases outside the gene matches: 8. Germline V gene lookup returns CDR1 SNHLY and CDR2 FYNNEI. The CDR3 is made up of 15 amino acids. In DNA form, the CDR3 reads TGTGCCAGCAGTGAATCGGCTAGCGGGAGTCGTGAGCAGTACTTC. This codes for CASSESASGSREQYF. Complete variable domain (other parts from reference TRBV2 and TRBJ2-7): EPEVTQTPSHQVTQMGQEVILRCVPISNHLYFYWYRQILGQKVEFLVSFYNNEISEKSEIFDDQFSVERPDGSNFTLKIRSTKLEDSAMYFCASSESASGSREQYFGPGTRLTVT.